One and the same sample provided the 2 T cell receptor beta chains below, sequenced in a study of blood T cell repertoires in COVID-19. Assay used: immunoSEQ multiplex PCR; TCRdb lists only in-frame clones, some missing. In the table there are some 120,000 clones, about 80% of which are singletons. The sequenced material came from peripheral blood. The receptors were sampled from a woman in her fifties or sixties with acute or convalescent COVID-19.

The V call is TRBV19, the J call TRBJ2-3, with D perhaps TRBD1 (6 bases). Germline CDR1 LNHDA, CDR2 SQIVND (reference sequence). CDR3 length: 14 amino acids. The germline V and J ends were trimmed by 2 bases and 1 base, with 7 bases remaining between them. Here the CDR3 DNA reads TGTGCCAGTAGTATAAGACAGGGCACAGATACGCAGTATTTT. It yields the protein CASSIRQGTDTQYF.

The rearrangement joins TRBV19 to TRBJ2-5; 7 bases are shared with TRBD2. Germline trimming cut 10 bases from V and 5 bases from J; bases unmatched to any gene: 13. CDR3 length: 14 residues. Germline CDR1 LNHDA, CDR2 SQIVND (reference sequence). The CDR3 region is CATSFGEGRETQYF. The CDR3 nucleotides read TGTGCCACCTCGTTTGGGGAGGGTAGGGAGACCCAGTACTTC.